This TCR beta chain was documented in a study of blood T cells in healthy people across ages. This CDR3 is built from 13 residues. Germline CDR1 is SQVTM and CDR2 is ANQGSEA. Trimming removed 1 base at V and 5 bases at J, with 11 bases between. Details on this clonotype: Its specificity is not known.

Study conclusions and caveats: A strong correlation was seen between TCR beta diversity and naive T cell percentage.

The use of a sample-barcoded 5' primer and a J-beta primer mix characterized a second PCR of roughly 7 to 11 cycles. Each of the cDNA molecules was tagged by a template-switch adaptor with 12 random nucleotides. At least 3 million CDR3-containing paired-end reads were obtained per sample. TCRdb re-analysed the 5' RACE reads in MiXCR, keeping a single row per CDR3 protein. There are 1.5 million to 2 million distinct CDR3 sequences in the sample; around 40% occur only once, and roughly 23% lies in the top ten. Sequencing was performed on blood. J is TRBJ1-1 and V is TRBV29-1; D not resolved. This receptor was identified in a human donor in good health. CDR3 in amino acids: CSVEVGWATEAFF. The CDR3 DNA reads TGCAGCGTTGAAGTGGGGTGGGCGACTGAAGCTTTCTTT.